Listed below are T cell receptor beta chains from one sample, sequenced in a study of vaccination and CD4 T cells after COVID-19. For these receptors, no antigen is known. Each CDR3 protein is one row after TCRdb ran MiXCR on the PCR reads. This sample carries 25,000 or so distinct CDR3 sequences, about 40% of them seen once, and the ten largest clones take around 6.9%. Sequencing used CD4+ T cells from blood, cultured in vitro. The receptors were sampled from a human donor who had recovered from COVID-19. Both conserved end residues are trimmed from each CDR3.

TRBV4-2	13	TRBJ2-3	ASSQDGFSTDTQY
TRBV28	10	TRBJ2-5	ASRVAGETQY
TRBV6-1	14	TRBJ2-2	ASSRVSGGGTGELF
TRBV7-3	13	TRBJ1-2	ASSLTGTANYGYT
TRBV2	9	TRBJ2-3	ASTSTDTQY
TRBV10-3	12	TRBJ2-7	AISGGHPSGEQY
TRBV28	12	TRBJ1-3	ASSLGTAGNTIY
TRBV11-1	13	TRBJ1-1	ASSLFQGPPTEAF
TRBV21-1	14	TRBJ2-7	ASSTPTSGCPYEQY
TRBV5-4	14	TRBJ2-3	ASSPVLAGSTDTQY
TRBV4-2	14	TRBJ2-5	ASSQDLARGGETQY
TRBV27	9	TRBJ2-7	ASSTPYEQY
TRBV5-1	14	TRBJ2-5	ASRRQQRAVAETQY
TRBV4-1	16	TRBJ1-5	ASSQDWLGLSGNQPQH
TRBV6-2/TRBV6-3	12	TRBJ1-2	ASRQADRANGYT
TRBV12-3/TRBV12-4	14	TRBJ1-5	ASSSRTDVSNQPQH
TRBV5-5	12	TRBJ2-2	ASSSDGNTGELF
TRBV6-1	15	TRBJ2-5	ASSRHLRQGIQETQY
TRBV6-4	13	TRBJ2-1	ASSVTASSYNEQF
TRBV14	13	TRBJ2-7	ASSQEVAGAYEQY
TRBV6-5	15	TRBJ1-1	ASSYSRGQGLNTEAF
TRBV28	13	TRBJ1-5	ATNRAGGGNQPQH
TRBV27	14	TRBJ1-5	ASSYRGQGNNQPQH
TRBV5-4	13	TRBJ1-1	ASSLKGWANTEAF
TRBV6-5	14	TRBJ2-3	ASSTRTSGSTDTQY
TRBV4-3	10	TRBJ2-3	ASSQTGGPQY
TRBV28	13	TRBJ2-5	ASSPRTSGGETQY
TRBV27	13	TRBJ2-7	ASRKTSGAIYEQY
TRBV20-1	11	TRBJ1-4	SATGTGVEKLF
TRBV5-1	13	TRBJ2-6	ASSLQGTGANVLT
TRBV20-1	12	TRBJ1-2	SAREPGTGDGYT
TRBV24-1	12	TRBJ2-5	ATSESGVQETQY